The present T cell receptor (beta chain) was sequenced within a study of cytomegalovirus exposure and HLA in healthy donors. Study-wide context: Findings of an earlier analysis included roughly 120 million unique TCR beta sequences from roughly 190 million T cells. Study results and caveats: Likely technical artifact: a cluster of highly shared sequence variants. Most subjects had HLA-A and HLA-B alleles reportedly predicted accurately by TCR beta sequences.

The PCR was carried out with 60 Vbeta primers and 13 Jbeta primers. Generated by immunoSEQ multiplex PCR, the TCRdb table keeps only in-frame clones and is missing some. Among about 190,000 clones, 60% to 85% were seen once, and the ten largest hold 1.5% to 2%. This clone appeared once. Its antigen is unknown. This CDR3 comprises 20 residues. V gave up 3 bases and J gave up 7 bases; unmatched junction bases: 18. The V gene's germline CDR1 is MNHNS and CDR2 SASEGT. The chain has TRBV6-1 and TRBJ2-1; 13 bases fit TRBD2. Sequencing used PBMCs. The source is a woman younger than 35 in good health and CMV-seronegative. The CDR3 loop reads CASSDPPGLAGSALENEQFF. The CDR3 region has the DNA TGTGCCAGCAGTGACCCCCCGGGACTAGCGGGGTCCGCATTGGAGAATGAGCAGTTCTTC.